A selection of T cell receptor beta chains follows, all from one sample in a study of CD8+ T cells in alopecia areata. Sequencing was performed with immunoSEQ multiplex PCR; in TCRdb, only in-frame clones are kept and a portion is missing. The sample contains around 150,000 clones, 55% to 75% of which appear only once. The source was CD4+ T cells sorted from blood, collected at week 4, from a patient treated with tofacitinib. The receptor set was obtained from a human donor with alopecia areata. CDR3s include the opening cysteine and the closing phenylalanine or tryptophan. A D gene is named only where the DNA matches it firmly. The size field is filled for only some rows; it gives once, few, many or a size class.

D gene: -; V gene: TRBV11-2; clone size: few; J gene: TRBJ2-3; CDR3 protein: CASSPGPGDTQYF; CDR3 DNA: TGTGCCAGCAGCCCCGGGCCAGGAGATACGCAGTATTTT
D gene: TRBD1; V gene: TRBV9; clone size: -; J gene: TRBJ2-7; CDR3 protein: CASSVGTGNYEQYF; CDR3 DNA: TGTGCCAGCAGCGTAGGGACAGGGAACTACGAGCAGTACTTC
D gene: TRBD2; V gene: TRBV29-1; clone size: -; J gene: TRBJ2-3; CDR3 protein: CSVGGAHTDTQYF; CDR3 DNA: TGCAGCGTCGGGGGGGCCCACACAGATACGCAGTATTTT
D gene: -; V gene: TRBV29-1; clone size: -; J gene: TRBJ1-1; CDR3 protein: CSVETGMNTEAFF; CDR3 DNA: TGCAGCGTTGAAACAGGTATGAACACTGAAGCTTTCTTT
D gene: -; V gene: TRBV27; clone size: -; J gene: TRBJ2-7; CDR3 protein: CASSITRAHEQYF; CDR3 DNA: TGTGCCAGCAGTATCACCAGGGCCCACGAGCAGTACTTC
D gene: -; V gene: TRBV5-1; clone size: -; J gene: TRBJ1-1; CDR3 protein: CASSLGGNPNTEAFF; CDR3 DNA: TGCGCCAGCAGCTTGGGCGGCAACCCGAACACTGAAGCTTTCTTT
D gene: -; V gene: TRBV29-1; clone size: -; J gene: TRBJ1-2; CDR3 protein: CSVLLHTGLGYTF; CDR3 DNA: TGCAGCGTCCTTTTACACACAGGACTTGGCTACACCTTC
D gene: -; V gene: TRBV30; clone size: -; J gene: TRBJ2-5; CDR3 protein: CAWKGGPQETQYF; CDR3 DNA: TGTGCCTGGAAGGGGGGACCCCAAGAGACCCAGTACTTC
D gene: TRBD2; V gene: TRBV7-2; clone size: many; J gene: TRBJ2-7; CDR3 protein: CASYPGSGGATEQYF; CDR3 DNA: TGTGCCAGCTATCCCGGTAGCGGGGGGGCTACCGAGCAGTACTTC
D gene: -; V gene: TRBV6-6; clone size: -; J gene: TRBJ2-3; CDR3 protein: CASSPRQTDTQYF; CDR3 DNA: TGTGCCAGCAGTCCCAGACAGACAGATACGCAGTATTTT
D gene: TRBD1; V gene: TRBV27; clone size: few; J gene: TRBJ1-2; CDR3 protein: CASSFSGQGFGYTF; CDR3 DNA: TGTGCCAGCAGTTTCTCGGGACAGGGGTTTGGCTACACCTTC
D gene: -; V gene: TRBV5-1; clone size: -; J gene: TRBJ2-7; CDR3 protein: CASSLETGRSGQYF; CDR3 DNA: TGCGCCAGCAGCTTGGAGACAGGGAGGTCTGGGCAGTACTTC
D gene: -; V gene: TRBV11-2; clone size: once; J gene: TRBJ1-1; CDR3 protein: CASSAGVNTEAFF; CDR3 DNA: TGTGCCAGCAGCGCTGGGGTGAACACTGAAGCTTTCTTT
D gene: TRBD1; V gene: TRBV29-1; clone size: -; J gene: TRBJ1-2; CDR3 protein: CSVPLLTGNYGYTF; CDR3 DNA: TGCAGCGTCCCCCTTCTGACAGGGAACTATGGCTACACCTTC
D gene: TRBD1; V gene: TRBV29-1; clone size: once; J gene: TRBJ2-1; CDR3 protein: CSVAGQVYNEQFF; CDR3 DNA: TGCAGCGTTGCGGGACAGGTCTACAATGAGCAGTTCTTC
D gene: -; V gene: TRBV29-1; clone size: -; J gene: TRBJ1-2; CDR3 protein: CSVEQYGYTF; CDR3 DNA: TGCAGCGTTGAACAGTATGGCTACACCTTC
D gene: -; V gene: TRBV29-1; clone size: -; J gene: TRBJ1-3; CDR3 protein: CSVSTVSGNTIYF; CDR3 DNA: TGCAGCGTTTCGACAGTCTCTGGAAACACCATATATTTT
D gene: -; V gene: TRBV30; clone size: -; J gene: TRBJ1-1; CDR3 protein: CAWSVKGLSFF; CDR3 DNA: TGTGCCTGGAGTGTAAAGGGGCTGTCTTTCTTT
D gene: -; V gene: TRBV7-2; clone size: -; J gene: TRBJ2-5; CDR3 protein: CASTKDTFQETQYF; CDR3 DNA: TGTGCCAGCACCAAGGACACTTTCCAAGAGACCCAGTACTTC
D gene: -; V gene: TRBV5-1; clone size: -; J gene: TRBJ2-3; CDR3 protein: CASSLAQAVDTQYF; CDR3 DNA: TGCGCCAGCAGCTTGGCGCAGGCGGTAGATACGCAGTATTTT
D gene: -; V gene: TRBV6-5; clone size: -; J gene: TRBJ1-5; CDR3 protein: CASSGGGSNQPQHF; CDR3 DNA: TGTGCCAGCAGCGGAGGTGGGAGCAATCAGCCCCAGCATTTT
D gene: -; V gene: TRBV4-2; clone size: -; J gene: TRBJ1-4; CDR3 protein: CASSSQGWEKLFF; CDR3 DNA: TGTGCCAGCAGCAGTCAGGGTTGGGAAAAACTGTTTTTT
D gene: -; V gene: TRBV11-1; clone size: -; J gene: TRBJ2-2; CDR3 protein: CASTGDRVSTGELFF; CDR3 DNA: TGTGCCAGCACCGGTGATCGGGTTTCCACCGGGGAGCTGTTTTTT
D gene: -; V gene: TRBV2; clone size: few; J gene: TRBJ1-6; CDR3 protein: CASSEALYSPLHF; CDR3 DNA: TGTGCCAGCAGTGAAGCGCTTTATTCACCCCTCCACTTT
D gene: -; V gene: TRBV27; clone size: -; J gene: TRBJ2-5; CDR3 protein: CASSLTLQETQYF; CDR3 DNA: TGTGCCAGCAGTTTAACCCTCCAAGAGACCCAGTACTTC
D gene: -; V gene: TRBV5-6; clone size: -; J gene: TRBJ1-2; CDR3 protein: CASSSQGGYGYTF; CDR3 DNA: TGTGCCAGCAGCTCACAGGGAGGCTATGGCTACACCTTC
D gene: TRBD1; V gene: TRBV5-1; clone size: -; J gene: TRBJ2-7; CDR3 protein: CASGVGQEFSYEQYF; CDR3 DNA: TGCGCCAGCGGAGTGGGACAGGAATTCTCCTACGAGCAGTACTTC
D gene: TRBD2; V gene: TRBV9; clone size: -; J gene: TRBJ2-1; CDR3 protein: CASSSLAGGPNEQFF; CDR3 DNA: TGTGCCAGCAGCTCCCTAGCGGGGGGGCCGAATGAGCAGTTCTTC
D gene: -; V gene: TRBV4-2; clone size: -; J gene: TRBJ2-2; CDR3 protein: CASSQRRNTGELFF; CDR3 DNA: TGTGCCAGCAGCCAACGAAGGAACACCGGGGAGCTGTTTTTT
D gene: TRBD1; V gene: TRBV30; clone size: -; J gene: TRBJ1-1; CDR3 protein: CAFEGRGRRTEAFF; CDR3 DNA: TGTGCCTTCGAGGGAAGGGGGCGTCGGACTGAAGCTTTCTTT
D gene: TRBD1; V gene: TRBV9; clone size: -; J gene: TRBJ2-1; CDR3 protein: CASSVEGQFSYNEQFF; CDR3 DNA: TGTGCCAGCAGCGTAGAGGGACAGTTCTCCTACAATGAGCAGTTCTTC
D gene: -; V gene: TRBV7-9; clone size: -; J gene: TRBJ2-7; CDR3 protein: CASSSSGSVGQYF; CDR3 DNA: TGTGCCAGCAGCTCGTCGGGTTCGGTAGGGCAGTACTTC
D gene: -; V gene: TRBV30; clone size: -; J gene: TRBJ1-5; CDR3 protein: CAWETGPKGPQHF; CDR3 DNA: TGTGCCTGGGAGACAGGACCTAAGGGGCCCCAGCATTTT